In its sample, the clone carrying this T cell receptor (beta chain) was seen a few times. The CDR3 contains 14 residues. Per germline, CDR1 SGHKS and CDR2 YYEKEE (reference sequence). Trimming left V 0 bases short and J 7 bases short, with 10 bases between. These data come from a study of shared clonotypes between healthy human individuals. Repertoires were generated with immunoSEQ multiplex PCR, while TCRdb's copy carries only in-frame clones and drops some. The sample consists of around 700,000 clones, about three quarters of them appearing once. The specimen sequenced was memory CD4+ T cells sorted from blood. Subset meaning: CD45RA-negative fraction. The V call is TRBV5-5, the J call TRBJ1-4; D is unresolved. The source of this sequence is a woman in her twenties or thirties in good health. The CDR3 spells CASSLDLGFEKLFF. DNA for the CDR3: TGTGCCAGCAGCTTGGATCTGGGTTTTGAAAAACTGTTTTTT.